Following are 22 T cell receptor beta chains from one sample sequenced in a study of blood T cell repertoires in COVID-19. Measured with immunoSEQ multiplex PCR; TCRdb has only the in-frame clones, and not every one. The repertoire includes 150,000 to 200,000 clones, about 87% of them detected once, and approximately 1.4% sits in the top ten. Specimen: peripheral blood. These TCRs come from a woman between 50 and 59 years old with acute or convalescent COVID-19.

V is TRBV30 and J is TRBJ2-3; TRBD2 matches 7 bases. J was trimmed by 6 bases and V by 5 bases; bases with no gene match: 5. CDR1 is GTSNPN and CDR2 is SVGIG in the germline V gene (reference sequence). The CDR3 is 12 amino acids. This chain's CDR3 is CAWGGGSDTQYF. The CDR3, as DNA: TGTGCCTGGGGGGGAGGGTCGGATACGCAGTATTTT.

V and J are TRBV6-6 and TRBJ1-5, with TRBD1 matching over 11 bases. The V gene end was trimmed by 6 bases and the J gene end by 3 bases; junction bases not matched to a gene: 4. The CDR3 covers 15 residues. Germline loops: CDR1 MNHNY, CDR2 SVGAGI (reference sequence). The CDR3 spells CASSSGQGDNQPQHF. The DNA of the CDR3 is TGTGCCAGCAGCTCGGGACAGGGGGACAATCAGCCCCAGCATTTT.

CDR3 in amino acids: CASSQEQGWDTEAFF. The CDR3 DNA reads as TGCGCCAGCAGCCAAGAACAGGGGTGGGACACTGAAGCTTTCTTT. The V call is TRBV4-1, the J call TRBJ1-1, with 7 bases fitting TRBD1. This CDR3 has 15 residues. CDR1 MGHRA and CDR2 YSYEKL come from the germline V gene. The V segment lost 0 bases and the J segment 3 bases; nucleotides outside the gene matches: 4.

The gene calls are TRBV4-3 and TRBJ1-2; no clear D gene. This CDR3 spans 13 amino acids. CDR1 is LGHNA, CDR2 YSLEER, per germline. V lost 0 bases to trimming and J lost 5 bases, with 7 bases between them. The CDR3 sequence is CASSQDRWYGYTF. The DNA of the CDR3 is TGCGCCAGCAGCCAAGACCGGTGGTATGGCTACACCTTC.

In its sample, this clone was seen once. The chain has TRBV15 and TRBJ1-3; D is undetermined. The germline V and J ends were trimmed by 0 bases and 7 bases, with 13 bases remaining between them. CDR1 LNHNV and CDR2 YYDKDF come from the germline V gene (reference sequence). The CDR3 length is 15 residues. CDR3 sequence reads: CATSRDRAAGNTIYF. CDR3 in DNA: TGTGCCACCAGCAGAGATCGGGCAGCGGGGAACACCATATATTTT.

This clone was recorded once. This chain uses TRBV3-1 (or the pseudogene TRBV3-2) with TRBJ1-6; D uncertain. This CDR3 spans 17 amino acids. Trimming took off 5 bases at V and 0 bases at J, with 14 bases between the two ends. Germline CDR1 and CDR2: LGHDT and YNNKEL (reference sequence). The CDR3 nucleotides read TGTGCCAGCAGCTCATCCCCACAGAGCTCCTATAATTCACCCCTCCACTTT. Protein: CASSSSPQSSYNSPLHF.

The genes are TRBV2 and TRBJ1-1, with 10 bases aligning to TRBD1. V shed 3 bases and J 4 bases; nucleotides not matched to a gene: 8. Germline V gene lookup returns CDR1 SNHLY and CDR2 FYNNEI. The CDR3 runs 16 residues. The CDR3 DNA reads TGTGCCAGCAGTGATCCTGGACAGGGGGTTGGCACTGAAGCTTTCTTT. It specifies CASSDPGQGVGTEAFF.

V usage is TRBV6-2 or TRBV6-3 and J usage is TRBJ2-3, with D possibly matching TRBD2 (5 bases). Germline loops: CDR1 MNHEY, CDR2 SVGEGT. The V end was cut by 2 bases, the J end by 0 bases, with 15 bases between. CDR3 size: 17 residues. CDR3 DNA: TGTGCCAGCAGTTACGGCGATTCTCCGGGGAGCACAGATACGCAGTATTTT. It translates to CASSYGDSPGSTDTQYF.

This clone was picked up one time. This sequence joins TRBV5-4 and TRBJ2-5; D might be TRBD1 (6 bases). This CDR3 is 15 amino acids long. The ends were cut back, 2 bases at V and 1 base at J, with 12 bases in the middle. Germline-derived CDR1 and CDR2 are SGHNT and YYREEE (reference sequence). The chain's CDR3 is CASSFYVGAQETQYF. DNA for the CDR3: TGTGCCAGCAGCTTTTACGTGGGGGCCCAAGAGACCCAGTACTTC.

This chain links TRBV5-1 with TRBJ1-2; TRBD1 matches 7 bases. Germline CDR1 and CDR2: SGHRS and YFSETQ. The length of the CDR3 is 14 residues. Trimming removed 0 bases from V and 7 bases from J; junction bases left unmatched: 6. CDR3 residues: CASSLVGGNGGYTF. The CDR3 DNA reads as TGCGCCAGCAGCTTGGTAGGGGGCAATGGTGGCTACACCTTC.

This chain connects TRBV29-1 to TRBJ2-3, with TRBD1 matching over 7 bases. CDR3 length: 12 residues. V was pared by 7 bases and J by 4 bases, with 5 bases of the junction left unmatched. Germline lookup yields CDR1 SQVTM and CDR2 ANQGSEA. The CDR3 sequence: CSASQGADTQYF. CDR3 bases: TGCAGCGCCTCCCAGGGGGCAGATACGCAGTATTTT.

V is TRBV19 and J is TRBJ2-2; no firm D call. V gave up 6 bases and J gave up 5 bases, with 10 bases separating them. CDR1 is LNHDA and CDR2 is SQIVND in the germline V gene (reference sequence). There are 13 residues in the CDR3. CDR3 amino acids: CASRLVRTGELFF. DNA of the CDR3: TGTGCCAGTAGGTTGGTTAGAACCGGGGAGCTGTTTTTT.

The chain links TRBV18 to TRBJ2-1; no firm D call. The CDR3 runs 15 residues. Per germline, CDR1 KGHSH and CDR2 LQKENI. Trimming shortened V by 1 base and J by 0 bases, and 7 bases separated the two germline ends. The chain's CDR3 is CASSPRESSYNEQFF. In DNA, the CDR3 is TGTGCCAGCTCACCACGAGAGAGCTCCTACAATGAGCAGTTCTTC. The entire variable domain, with the rest obtained from reference TRBV18 and TRBJ2-1, is as follows: NAGVMQNPRHLVRRRGQEARLRCSPMKGHSHVYWYRQLPEEGLKFMVYLQKENIIDESGMPKERFSAEFPKEGPSILRIQQVVRGDSAAYFCASSPRESSYNEQFFGPGTRLTVL.

This chain uses TRBV11-3 with TRBJ2-7, with 9 bases that match TRBD1. Trimming cost V 5 bases and J 3 bases; bases outside gene matches: 2. CDR1 SGHNT and CDR2 YENEEA come from the germline V gene. The CDR3 length is 13 residues. CDR3 bases: TGTGCCAGCAGCCTGGACAGGGGCTACGAGCAGTACTTC. This sequence encodes CASSLDRGYEQYF.

This clone was recorded only once. The V gene is TRBV2, the J gene TRBJ1-1, with D uncertain. This CDR3 region has 15 residues. Deletions cut 1 base from V and 0 bases from J, with 9 bases between. CDR1 is SNHLY and CDR2 is FYNNEI in the germline V gene. CDR3 sequence: CASSEVRDMNTEAFF. The DNA for the CDR3 is TGTGCCAGCAGTGAAGTAAGAGACATGAACACTGAAGCTTTCTTT.

The chain combines TRBV6-4 with TRBJ1-3; the match to TRBD1 covers 7 bases. Germline CDR1 reads MRHNA; CDR2 reads SNTAGT. V was pared by 10 bases and J by 5 bases, with 8 bases of the junction left unmatched. This CDR3 is 13 amino acids long. The CDR3 nucleotides are TGTGCCATCTCCGGGACAGCTAGAAACACCATATATTTT. Translating it yields CAISGTARNTIYF.

J is TRBJ2-7 and V is TRBV6-2 or TRBV6-3; 7 bases line up with TRBD1. CDR1 MNHEY and CDR2 SVGEGT come from the germline V gene. The V and J ends lost 5 bases and 4 bases, in that order; junction bases with no gene match: 17. This CDR3 is 17 amino acids long. The CDR3 DNA reads as TGTGCCAGCAGTCTTGACCTCAGGACAGGACAGCCATACGAGCAGTACTTC. Translated: CASSLDLRTGQPYEQYF.

The chain has TRBV27 and TRBJ2-1; 8 nucleotides agree with TRBD2. CDR3 length: 17 amino acids. CDR1 and CDR2 (germline): MNHEY, SMNVEV (reference sequence). V lost 5 bases and J lost 0; bases outside the gene matches: 9. CDR3 nucleotide sequence: TGTGCCAGCAGTCCACTCCATAGCGGGGTCTCCTACAATGAGCAGTTCTTC. Translating it yields CASSPLHSGVSYNEQFF.

This chain uses TRBV19 with TRBJ1-1; the D gene is possibly TRBD1 (6 bases). There are 13 residues in the CDR3. V shed 5 bases and J shed 8 bases, with 15 bases lying between them. Germline assignment: CDR1 LNHDA and CDR2 SQIVND (reference sequence). CDR3 sequence reads: CASSADSSLEAFF. CDR3 DNA sequence: TGTGCCAGTAGTGCGGACAGCAGCCTCGAAGCTTTCTTT.

The V call is TRBV27, the J call TRBJ2-5; TRBD1 agrees at 7 bases. The CDR3 contains 15 residues. In germline, CDR1 is MNHEY, CDR2 SMNVEV (reference sequence). Trimming at V came to 10 bases and at J to 4 bases, leaving 15 bases not matched to a gene. The CDR3 DNA reads as TGTGCCACCTCTAGACGCGAGGGGGCACGAGAGACCCAGTACTTC. Translation: CATSRREGARETQYF.

The chain has TRBV11-3 and TRBJ1-5; 7 bases agree with TRBD1. The CDR3 runs 16 residues. Germline CDR1 is SGHNT and CDR2 is YENEEA. V was pared by 0 bases and J by 6 bases, with 8 bases of the junction left unmatched. CDR3 in DNA: TGTGCCAGCAGCTTAGAACGGGGACAGAGGGGTCAGCCCCAGCATTTT. Amino acids: CASSLERGQRGQPQHF.

This chain connects TRBV12-3 or TRBV12-4 to TRBJ2-7, with a tentative D call TRBD2 (5 bases). The CDR3 has 13 amino acids. V lost 4 bases and J lost 2, with 9 bases in between. CDR3 bases: TGTGCCAGCAGTTCAACCGGGGCCTACGAGCAGTACTTC. It yields the protein CASSSTGAYEQYF.